Below, 14 T cell receptor beta chains from the same sample are listed, as sequenced in a study of blood T cell repertoires in COVID-19 (dated by TCRdb to 2019 to 2021). The library was generated by the immunoSEQ multiplex PCR assay. The table comes from immuneACCESS by way of TCRdb, which keeps in-frame sequences with V and J called. Part of the clones is missing from these tables; in studies checked, under half for an unresolved V gene and the rest for unknown reasons. This sample holds about 200,000 clones; over 80% were observed only once. The top ten clones comprise 0.95% to 1.5% of the sample. Input material: PBMCs or T cells enriched from blood (not recorded which). These receptors came from a man between 25 and 39 years old who had recovered from COVID-19.

This sequence joins TRBV7-2 and TRBJ2-7; D unresolved. CDR3 size: 14 residues. The ends were cut back, 3 bases at V and 3 bases at J, with 12 bases in the middle. The germline gives CDR1 SGHTA, CDR2 FQGNSA. CDR3 coding DNA: TGTGCCAGCAGCTTGAGGTCCTCGGACTACGAGCAGTACTTC. Its protein is CASSLRSSDYEQYF.

The J gene is TRBJ2-7, the V gene TRBV6-5; unclear D gene. Germline V gene lookup returns CDR1 MNHEY and CDR2 SVGAGI. This CDR3 is built from 16 residues. V was clipped by 2 bases and J by 4 bases, with 18 bases between them. The CDR3 is CASSYISYFDIYEQYF. The CDR3 bases are TGTGCCAGCAGTTACATTAGTTATTTCGACATATACGAGCAGTACTTC.

V is TRBV7-2 and J is TRBJ2-1, with D perhaps matching TRBD2 (5 bases). Germline lookup yields CDR1 SGHTA and CDR2 FQGNSA. The CDR3 spans 15 residues. The germline V and J ends were trimmed by 3 bases and 4 bases, with 13 bases remaining between them. DNA for the CDR3: TGTGCCAGCAGCTTCGGTCGGACGGGATACAATGAGCAGTTCTTC. Protein sequence: CASSFGRTGYNEQFF.

The rearrangement links TRBV27 to TRBJ2-6; D gene uncertain. The CDR3 length is 14 residues. Germline assignment: CDR1 MNHEY and CDR2 SMNVEV (reference sequence). The ends were cut back, 6 bases at V and 6 bases at J, with 12 bases in the middle. CDR3 DNA: TGTGCCAGCAGCCCCGGTGGAGTGGCCAACGTCCTGACTTTC. Translation: CASSPGGVANVLTF. Drawing the rest from reference TRBV27 and TRBJ2-6, the complete variable domain is EAQVTQNPRYLITVTGKKLTVTCSQNMNHEYMSWYRQDPGLGLRQIYYSMNVEVTDKGDVPEGYKVSRKEKRNFPLILESPSPNQTSLYFCASSPGGVANVLTFGAGSRLTVL.

The rearrangement uses TRBV24-1 and TRBJ1-2; TRBD1 is a possible D gene (5 bases). V was cut by 4 bases and J by 7 bases, with 12 bases left in between. CDR1 and CDR2 (germline): KGHDR, SFDVKD. The CDR3 is 13 residues long. In nucleotides, the CDR3 is TGTGCCACCAGTGACTCAGGGTTTCGTGGCTACACCTTC. Translated, it gives CATSDSGFRGYTF.

The V gene is TRBV7-9, the J gene TRBJ1-3; D unresolved. This CDR3 has 12 residues. Germline V CDR1 and CDR2: SEHNR, FQNEAQ (reference sequence). V lost 2 bases to trimming and J lost 8 bases, with 7 bases between them. CDR3 amino acids: CASSLNPDTIYF. The DNA of the CDR3 is TGTGCCAGCAGCTTAAATCCAGACACCATATATTTT.

This chain uses TRBV14 with TRBJ2-1; 14 nucleotides match TRBD2. With 4 bases clipped from V and 9 bases from J, the junction kept 11 bases outside the gene matches. The CDR3 is 17 residues long. CDR1 SGHDN and CDR2 FVKESK come from the germline V gene. CDR3 in DNA: TGTGCCAGCAGCCCGTTCCTCGGACTAGCGGGAGGTAGTGAGCAGTTCTTC. It codes for CASSPFLGLAGGSEQFF.

The gene calls are TRBV9 and TRBJ1-6, with TRBD1 matching over 8 bases. J gave up 7 bases and V 1 base, and 7 bases lay outside the gene matches. Germline CDR1 is SGDLS and CDR2 is YYNGEE. CDR3 size: 16 residues. The CDR3: CASSVTGGISNSPLHF. The CDR3, as DNA: TGTGCCAGCAGCGTAACAGGGGGTATCTCCAATTCACCCCTCCACTTT. Full variable domain (missing parts from reference TRBV9 and TRBJ1-6): DSGVTQTPKHLITATGQRVTLRCSPRSGDLSVYWYQQSLDQGLQFLIQYYNGEERAKGNILERFSAQQFPDLHSELNLSSLELGDSALYFCASSVTGGISNSPLHFGNGTRLTVT.

In its sample, this clone was seen once. V and J are TRBV28 and TRBJ1-2, with a weak D call TRBD1 (6 bases). The CDR3 has 16 residues. Trimming pared 7 bases from V and 7 bases from J, leaving 25 bases between. CDR1 is MDHEN, CDR2 SYDVKM, per germline. CDR3 loop: CASTLTGIPQVGGYTF. The DNA of the CDR3 is TGTGCCAGCACCCTGACAGGAATCCCACAGGTCGGTGGCTACACCTTC.

This sequence joins TRBV29-1 and TRBJ2-2; D perhaps matches TRBD2 (5 bases). Germline lookup yields CDR1 SQVTM and CDR2 ANQGSEA. V lost 7 bases, J lost 0 bases, and 15 bases lay in between. The CDR3 is made up of 15 amino acids. CDR3 sequence (DNA): TGCAGCGCCAAGACGGGGAGCACGAACACCGGGGAGCTGTTTTTT. This gives the protein CSAKTGSTNTGELFF.

This clone was seen only once. The chain carries TRBV9 and TRBJ2-5; 7 bases agree with TRBD1. This CDR3 is 13 amino acids long. J lost 5 bases, V lost 2 bases, and 3 bases had no gene match. From germline, CDR1 is SGDLS and CDR2 YYNGEE. CDR3 region: CASSVDREETQYF. In DNA, the CDR3 is TGTGCCAGCAGCGTCGACAGGGAGGAGACCCAGTACTTC.

This clone was picked up one time. The CDR3 is CASSVWTSGYEQYF. The CDR3 DNA follows: TGTGCCAGTAGTGTTTGGACTAGCGGCTACGAGCAGTACTTC. The rearrangement joins TRBV19 to TRBJ2-7, with 10 bases aligning to TRBD2. CDR1 LNHDA and CDR2 SQIVND come from the germline V gene (reference sequence). J was trimmed by 3 bases and V by 5 bases; bases with no gene match: 4. The CDR3 extends over 14 amino acids.

This chain links TRBV7-2 with TRBJ2-2; 11 bases match TRBD2. Trimming removed 5 bases from V and 1 base from J; junction bases left unmatched: 9. There are 18 residues in the CDR3. Germline V CDR1 and CDR2: SGHTA, FQGNSA. The CDR3 bases are TGTGCCAGCAGCACCTCTCGTACTAGCGGGAGGAACACCGGGGAGCTGTTTTTT. Residues: CASSTSRTSGRNTGELFF.

The chain combines TRBV19 with TRBJ2-7; TRBD1 agrees at 7 bases. The trim removed 6 bases at V and 5 bases at J, leaving 10 bases unmatched. This CDR3 spans 14 amino acids. CDR1 is LNHDA, CDR2 SQIVND, per germline (reference sequence). In DNA, the CDR3 is TGTGCCAGTAGCAATATCGACAGGGCCGACGAGCAGTACTTC. Its translation: CASSNIDRADEQYF. Full variable domain (outside the CDR3, taken from reference TRBV19 and TRBJ2-7): DGGITQSPKYLFRKEGQNVTLSCEQNLNHDAMYWYRQDPGQGLRLIYYSQIVNDFQKGDIAEGYSVSREKKESFPLTVTSAQKNPTAFYLCASSNIDRADEQYFGPGTRLTVT.